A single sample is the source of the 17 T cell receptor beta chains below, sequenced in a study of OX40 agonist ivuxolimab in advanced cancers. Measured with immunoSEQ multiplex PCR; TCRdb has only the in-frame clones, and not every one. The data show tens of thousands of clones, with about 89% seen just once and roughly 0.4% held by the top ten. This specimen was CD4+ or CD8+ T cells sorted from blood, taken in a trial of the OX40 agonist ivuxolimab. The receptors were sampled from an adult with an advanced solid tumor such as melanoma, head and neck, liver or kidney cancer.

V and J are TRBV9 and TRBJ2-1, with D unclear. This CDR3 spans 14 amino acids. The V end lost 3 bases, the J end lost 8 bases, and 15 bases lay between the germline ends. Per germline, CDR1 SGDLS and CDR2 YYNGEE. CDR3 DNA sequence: TGTGCCAGCAGCGACCCCAGGTGGGGTCATGAGCAGTTCTTC. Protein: CASSDPRWGHEQFF.

The chain's CDR3 is CASINRGLNTEAFF. The CDR3 bases are TGTGCCAGCATTAACAGGGGCCTGAACACTGAAGCTTTCTTT. This chain links TRBV28 with TRBJ1-1, with TRBD1 identical over 7 bases. With V trimmed by 7 bases and J by 0 bases, 5 bases remained unmatched. The CDR3 has 14 residues. Germline V gene data show CDR1 as MDHEN and CDR2 as SYDVKM.

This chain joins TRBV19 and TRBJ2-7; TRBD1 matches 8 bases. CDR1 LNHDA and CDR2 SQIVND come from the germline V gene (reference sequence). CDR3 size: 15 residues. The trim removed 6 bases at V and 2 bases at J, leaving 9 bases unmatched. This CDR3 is CASSGTGAVPYEQYF. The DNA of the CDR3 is TGTGCCAGTAGCGGGACAGGCGCGGTGCCCTACGAGCAGTACTTC. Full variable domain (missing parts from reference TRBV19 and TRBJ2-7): DGGITQSPKYLFRKEGQNVTLSCEQNLNHDAMYWYRQDPGQGLRLIYYSQIVNDFQKGDIAEGYSVSREKKESFPLTVTSAQKNPTAFYLCASSGTGAVPYEQYFGPGTRLTVT.

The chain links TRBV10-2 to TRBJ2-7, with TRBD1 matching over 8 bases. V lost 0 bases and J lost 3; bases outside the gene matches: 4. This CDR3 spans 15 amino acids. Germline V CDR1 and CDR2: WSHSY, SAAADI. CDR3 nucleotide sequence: TGCGCCAGCAGTGAGTCTCAGGGGGCGCGCTACGAGCAGTACTTC. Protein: CASSESQGARYEQYF.

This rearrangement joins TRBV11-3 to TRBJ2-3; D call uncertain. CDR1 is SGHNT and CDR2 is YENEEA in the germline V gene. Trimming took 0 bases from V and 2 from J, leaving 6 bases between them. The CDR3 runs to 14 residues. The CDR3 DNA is TGTGCCAGCAGCTTAGATGGCTCCACAGATACGCAGTATTTT. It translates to CASSLDGSTDTQYF.

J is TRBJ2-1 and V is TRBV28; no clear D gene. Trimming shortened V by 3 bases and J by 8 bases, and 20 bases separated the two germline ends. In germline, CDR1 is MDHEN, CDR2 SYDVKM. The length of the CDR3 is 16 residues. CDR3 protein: CASSFISGGGVDEQFF. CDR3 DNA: TGTGCCAGCAGTTTTATTTCGGGCGGCGGTGTCGATGAGCAGTTCTTC. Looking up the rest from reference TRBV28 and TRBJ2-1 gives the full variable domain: DVKVTQSSRYLVKRTGEKVFLECVQDMDHENMFWYRQDPGLGLRLIYFSYDVKMKEKGDIPEGYSVSREKKERFSLILESASTNQTSMYLCASSFISGGGVDEQFFGPGTRLTVL.

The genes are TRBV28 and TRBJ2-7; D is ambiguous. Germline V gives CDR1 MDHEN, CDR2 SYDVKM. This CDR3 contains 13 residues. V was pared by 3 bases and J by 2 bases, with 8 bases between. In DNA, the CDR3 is TGTGCCAGCAGTTTGTTCAGAGCCTACGAGCAGTACTTC. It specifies CASSLFRAYEQYF.

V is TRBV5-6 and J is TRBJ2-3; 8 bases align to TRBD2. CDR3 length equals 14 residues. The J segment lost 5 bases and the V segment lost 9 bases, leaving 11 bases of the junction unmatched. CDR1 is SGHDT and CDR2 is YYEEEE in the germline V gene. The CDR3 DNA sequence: TGTGCCACCCGGGGTACGGGGGGGGGAGATACGCAGTATTTT. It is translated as CATRGTGGGDTQYF.

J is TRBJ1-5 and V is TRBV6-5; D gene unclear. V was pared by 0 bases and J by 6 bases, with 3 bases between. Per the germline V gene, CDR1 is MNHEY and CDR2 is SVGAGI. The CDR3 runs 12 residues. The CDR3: CASSYSGQPQHF. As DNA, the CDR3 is TGTGCCAGCAGTTACTCGGGTCAGCCCCAGCATTTT.

The CDR3 DNA follows: TGTGCCAGCGCCCGGACAGGGAGAAACTATGGCTACACCTTC. Its protein is CASARTGRNYGYTF. The chain recombines TRBV27 with TRBJ1-2; TRBD1 agrees at 8 bases. Germline-derived CDR1 and CDR2 are MNHEY and SMNVEV (reference sequence). The CDR3 is made up of 14 amino acids. J lost 2 bases, V lost 8 bases, and 7 bases had no gene match.

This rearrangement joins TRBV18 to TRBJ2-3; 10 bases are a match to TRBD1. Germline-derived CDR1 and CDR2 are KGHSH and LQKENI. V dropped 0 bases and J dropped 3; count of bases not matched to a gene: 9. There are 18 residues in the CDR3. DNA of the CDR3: TGTGCCAGCTCACCACCCCACGGACAGGGGGTAAGGACAGATACGCAGTATTTT. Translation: CASSPPHGQGVRTDTQYF.

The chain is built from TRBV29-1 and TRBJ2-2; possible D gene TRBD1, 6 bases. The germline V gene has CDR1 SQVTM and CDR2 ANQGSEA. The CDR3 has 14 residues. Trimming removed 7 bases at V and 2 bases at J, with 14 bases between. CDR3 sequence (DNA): TGCAGCGCGCGCCGGGACACAAACACCGGGGAGCTGTTTTTT. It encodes CSARRDTNTGELFF.

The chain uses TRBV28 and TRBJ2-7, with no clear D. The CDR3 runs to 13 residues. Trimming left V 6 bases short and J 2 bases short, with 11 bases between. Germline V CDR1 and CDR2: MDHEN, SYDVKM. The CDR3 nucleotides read TGTGCCAGCAGGGTCGGGCCTGCCTACGAGCAGTACTTC. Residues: CASRVGPAYEQYF.

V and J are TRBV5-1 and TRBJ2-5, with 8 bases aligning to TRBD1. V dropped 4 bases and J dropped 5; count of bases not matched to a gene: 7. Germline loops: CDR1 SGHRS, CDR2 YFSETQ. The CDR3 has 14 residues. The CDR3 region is CASSAGQGWETQYF. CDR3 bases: TGCGCCAGCAGCGCAGGACAGGGATGGGAGACCCAGTACTTC.

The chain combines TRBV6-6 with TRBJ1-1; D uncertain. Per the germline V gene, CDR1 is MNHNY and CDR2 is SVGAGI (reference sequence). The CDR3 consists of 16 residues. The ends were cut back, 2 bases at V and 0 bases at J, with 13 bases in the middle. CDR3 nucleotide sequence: TGTGCCAGCAGTTACGCCCCGGATGGGATGAACACTGAAGCTTTCTTT. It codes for CASSYAPDGMNTEAFF.

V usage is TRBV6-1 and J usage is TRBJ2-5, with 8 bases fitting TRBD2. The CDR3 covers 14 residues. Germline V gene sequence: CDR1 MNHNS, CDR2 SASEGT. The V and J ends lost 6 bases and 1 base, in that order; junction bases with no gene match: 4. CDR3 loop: CASRLAGRQETQYF. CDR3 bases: TGTGCCAGCAGATTAGCGGGGCGCCAAGAGACCCAGTACTTC.

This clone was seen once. As DNA, the CDR3 is TGTGCCAGCTCGTGGATGCCATCCGGGACAGGGGAAGAGACCCAGTACTTC. Encoded protein: CASSWMPSGTGEETQYF. The rearrangement links TRBV27 to TRBJ2-5, with 10 nucleotides matching TRBD1. This CDR3 region has 17 residues. CDR1 MNHEY and CDR2 SMNVEV come from the germline V gene (reference sequence). V dropped 8 bases and J dropped 3; count of bases not matched to a gene: 15.